This T cell receptor (beta chain) was sequenced during a study of T-cell memory formation after mild COVID-19. Across the study: TCR clusters were mostly donor specific. Study results and limitations: Clones contracting across day 15 to 85 had a balanced CD4/CD8 profile; later expanding clones leaned CD4+.

TCRdb independently ran MiXCR on the 5' RACE reads; one entry per CDR3 protein. This sample has around 510,000 distinct CDR3 sequences, with roughly 22% found just once. This clonotype was recorded a few times. Its antigen is not known. The sequencing sample was made of PBMCs or a T cell subset sorted from them (not recorded which). The sequence was collected from an adult woman who had mild COVID-19 (a few samples of this study predate the infection). Cell type and time point are not known.

The CDR3 spells CASSLGDRGGTDTQYF. The CDR3 DNA reads TGCGCCAGCAGCTTGGGGGACAGGGGAGGAACAGATACGCAGTATTTT. The V call is TRBV5-1, the J call TRBJ2-3, with 10 bases fitting TRBD1. Germline CDR1 SGHRS, CDR2 YFSETQ. The CDR3 spans 16 residues. Trimming removed 0 bases from V and 3 bases from J; junction bases left unmatched: 4. The variable domain in full, completed from reference TRBV5-1 and TRBJ2-3, reads KAGVTQTPRYLIKTRGQQVTLSCSPISGHRSVSWYQQTPGQGLQFLFEYFSETQRNKGNFPGRFSGRQFSNSRSEMNVSTLELGDSALYLCASSLGDRGGTDTQYFGPGTRLTVL.